Listed below are T cell receptor beta chains from one sample, sequenced in a study of T cells in Graves' hyperthyroidism and ophthalmopathy. Using its own MiXCR run on the multiplex PCR reads, TCRdb lists one record per CDR3 protein. Among 500,000 to 700,000 distinct CDR3 sequences listed, 16% were seen once. The sequencing input was blood. The receptors derive from a woman aged 18-29 years with Graves' hyperthyroidism. The conserved cysteine and the conserved F or W are not part of the CDR3 here. Each record gives: clone size, V gene, J gene, D gene, CDR3 protein. A D gene is named only where the DNA matches it firmly. The size field is filled for only some rows; it gives once, few, many or a size class.

-	TRBV4-3	TRBJ2-6	-	ASSQERGLGSGANVLT
-	TRBV2	TRBJ2-2	-	ASRGMGLGPMNTGELF
few	TRBV7-3	TRBJ2-5	-	ASSLTARAETQY
many	TRBV27	TRBJ1-2	-	ASSLSGRDGYGYT
many	TRBV5-1	TRBJ2-1	TRBD1	ASSSAGGSSEQF
few	TRBV12-3/TRBV12-4	TRBJ2-1	TRBD2	ASSRLAGTMGQF
few	TRBV28	TRBJ1-3	TRBD1	ASSPGTGGSSGNTIY
many	TRBV12-3/TRBV12-4	TRBJ2-1	-	ASSLTLSYNEQF
-	TRBV5-1	TRBJ1-2	-	ASSFEGTNYGYT
many	TRBV15	TRBJ2-7	-	ATSRLSGAGSYEQY
-	TRBV12-3/TRBV12-4	TRBJ2-1	TRBD2	ASSRRTSGRSPLNEQF
once	TRBV4-3	TRBJ2-3	TRBD2	ASSQGSGITDTQY
-	TRBV29-1	TRBJ2-2	-	SVVVTSNTGELF
many	TRBV27	TRBJ1-1	-	ASRERNTEAF
-	TRBV7-2	TRBJ2-7	TRBD2	ASSPYLAGGLHEQY
few	TRBV18	TRBJ2-5	TRBD2	ASSPLSGGQETQY
-	TRBV5-1	TRBJ2-5	TRBD1	ASSLATVRTGDGTQY
-	TRBV11-3	TRBJ2-1	TRBD2	ASSLRGTSGPYNEQF
-	TRBV7-9	TRBJ1-2	-	ASSASDGYT
-	TRBV4-2	TRBJ2-6	-	ASSQEWIGGANSGANVLT
few	TRBV19	TRBJ1-2	TRBD1	ASSRDRGPPGDGYT
-	TRBV12-3/TRBV12-4	TRBJ1-1	-	ASSFTATEAF
-	TRBV3-1	TRBJ1-6	TRBD1	ASSQESFGQGGSPLH
many	TRBV27	TRBJ2-3	-	ASSLYPPGAATDTQY
once	TRBV6-4	TRBJ1-6	-	ASSETEGSPLH
-	TRBV20-1	TRBJ1-5	TRBD1	SARGGGGRQPQH
-	TRBV10-3	TRBJ2-4	TRBD2	AISEASGRTKNIQY
many	TRBV27	TRBJ2-7	TRBD2	ASSLSLAGDYEQY
few	TRBV2	TRBJ2-1	TRBD2	ASHDGTTSYNEQF
medium-sized	TRBV11-2	TRBJ2-3	-	ASSLVSAGPDTQY
-	TRBV28	TRBJ2-2	TRBD1	ASSLWGTGAQTGELF
few	TRBV4-1	TRBJ2-1	TRBD1	ASSQDRTGYNEQF
many	TRBV18	TRBJ2-3	-	ASSPLTGTDTQY
many	TRBV20-1	TRBJ1-3	-	SASPTVSGNTIY
few	TRBV11-2	TRBJ1-3	-	ASSPPSALSGNTIY
-	TRBV7-9	TRBJ2-4	-	ASSLVAPIAKNIQY
many	TRBV6-1	TRBJ2-7	TRBD2	ASSLRLAGGNEQY
-	TRBV7-2	TRBJ2-1	-	ASSLSNDEQF
-	TRBV7-9	TRBJ2-5	-	ASSQSPGRKQETQY
many	TRBV6-1	TRBJ1-1	TRBD1	ASSEGATGSRTEAF
many	TRBV5-1	TRBJ2-1	TRBD1	ASSLPDRVDEQF
-	TRBV18	TRBJ1-3	-	ASSPLARESGNTIY
once	TRBV6-2/TRBV6-3	TRBJ2-2	-	ASSYSRGNTGELF
-	TRBV20-1	TRBJ2-5	TRBD2	SARPGGTSGEETQY
-	TRBV6-1	TRBJ2-5	-	ASSEGGGGQETQY
many	TRBV30	TRBJ1-2	-	AWSSAVWLANYGYT
many	TRBV15	TRBJ2-5	-	ATSREKSTQQETQY
-	TRBV6-9	TRBJ2-2	TRBD2	ASSSKTSGNTGELF
-	TRBV10-2	TRBJ2-7	-	AIQGNDEQY
many	TRBV20-1	TRBJ2-2	-	SAWKSTGTGELF
few	TRBV7-2	TRBJ1-2	-	ASSLTIGLRGDYGYT
-	TRBV29-1	TRBJ2-5	-	SVAGEETQY
-	TRBV29-1	TRBJ2-7	TRBD1	SVQTGASYEQY